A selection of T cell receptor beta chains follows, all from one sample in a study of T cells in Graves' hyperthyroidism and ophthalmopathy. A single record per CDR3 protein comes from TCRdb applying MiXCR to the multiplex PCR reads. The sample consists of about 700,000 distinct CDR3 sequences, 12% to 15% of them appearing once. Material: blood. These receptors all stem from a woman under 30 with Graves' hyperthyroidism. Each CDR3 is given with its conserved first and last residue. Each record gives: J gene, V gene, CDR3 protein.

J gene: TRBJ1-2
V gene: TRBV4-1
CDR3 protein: CASSRERRANYGYTF

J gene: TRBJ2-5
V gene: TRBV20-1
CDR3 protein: CSARMGRETQYF

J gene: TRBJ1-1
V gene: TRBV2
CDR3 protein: CASSDLRYGGGDTEAFF

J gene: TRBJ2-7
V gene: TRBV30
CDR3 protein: CAWRASGRSYEQYF

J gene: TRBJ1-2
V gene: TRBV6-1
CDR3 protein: CASSYSSGTGVGYTF

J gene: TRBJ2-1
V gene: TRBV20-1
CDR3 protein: CSARSADSYNEQFF

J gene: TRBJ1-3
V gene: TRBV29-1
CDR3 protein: CSAISNTIYF

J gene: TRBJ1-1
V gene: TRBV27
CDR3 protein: CASSLRGTVSQKFAEAFF

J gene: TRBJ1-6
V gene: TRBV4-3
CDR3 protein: CASSQDNDSPLHF

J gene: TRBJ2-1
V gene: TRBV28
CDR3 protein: CASSFRGAGSYNEQFF

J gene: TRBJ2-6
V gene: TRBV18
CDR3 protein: CASSPRIGSGANVLTF

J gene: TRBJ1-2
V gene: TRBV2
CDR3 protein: CASNPPVGVGYTF

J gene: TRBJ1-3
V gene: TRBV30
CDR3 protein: CAWTSKGVTSGNTIYF

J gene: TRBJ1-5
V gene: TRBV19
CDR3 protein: CASSPGRVESNQPQHF

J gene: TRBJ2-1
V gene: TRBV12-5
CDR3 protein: CASGLGRGAGTENEQFF

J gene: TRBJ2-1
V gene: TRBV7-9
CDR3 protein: CASSLPDSGDEQFF

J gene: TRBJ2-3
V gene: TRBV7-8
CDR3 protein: CASSPWERESSTDTQYF

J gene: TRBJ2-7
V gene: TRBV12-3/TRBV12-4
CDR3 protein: CASSLTGSGYEQYF

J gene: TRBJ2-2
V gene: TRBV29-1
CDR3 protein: CSVVWGAYGELFF

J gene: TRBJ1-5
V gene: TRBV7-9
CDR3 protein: CASSPGTVSNQPQHF

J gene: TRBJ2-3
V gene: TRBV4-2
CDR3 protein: CASSQGDKNPDTQYF

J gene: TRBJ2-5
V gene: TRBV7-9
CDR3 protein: CASSPVQAGRETQYF

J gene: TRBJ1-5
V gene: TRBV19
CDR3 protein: CASSPRGHRRQPQHF

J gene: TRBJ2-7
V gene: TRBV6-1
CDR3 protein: CASSRDSISYEQYF

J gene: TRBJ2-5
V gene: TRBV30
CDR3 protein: CAWSVSVQQETQYF

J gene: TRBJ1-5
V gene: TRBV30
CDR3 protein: CAGGLNQPQHF

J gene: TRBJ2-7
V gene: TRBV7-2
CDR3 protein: CASSLEGTGGNEQYF

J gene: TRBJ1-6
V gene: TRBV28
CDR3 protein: CASSPTPGQGDSPLHF

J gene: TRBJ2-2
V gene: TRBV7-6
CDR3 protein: CASSLGPGTGELFF

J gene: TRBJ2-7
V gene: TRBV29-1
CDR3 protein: CSVATGKRSYEQYF

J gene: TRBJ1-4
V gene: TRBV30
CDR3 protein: CAWSVRPYFATNEKLFF

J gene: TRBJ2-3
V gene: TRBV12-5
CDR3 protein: CASGGSGYTDTQYF

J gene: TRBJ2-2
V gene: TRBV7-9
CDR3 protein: CASSIGLAWSGELFF

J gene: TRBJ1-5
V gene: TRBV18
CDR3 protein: CASSPLAGTSQPQHF

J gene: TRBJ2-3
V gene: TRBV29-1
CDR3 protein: CSVGQGITDTQYF

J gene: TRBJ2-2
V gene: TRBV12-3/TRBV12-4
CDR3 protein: CASRLYATLVGELFF

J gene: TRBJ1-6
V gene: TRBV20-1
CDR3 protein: CSARGAGMTDSPLHF

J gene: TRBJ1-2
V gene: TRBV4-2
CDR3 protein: CASSPVEPRTYGYTF

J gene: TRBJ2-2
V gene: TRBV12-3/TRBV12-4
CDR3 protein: CASTPGTGATGELFF

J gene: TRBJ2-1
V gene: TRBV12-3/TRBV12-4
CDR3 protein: CASSLRGIDSYNEQFF

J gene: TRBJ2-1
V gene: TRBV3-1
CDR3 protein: CASSHEGYYNEQFF

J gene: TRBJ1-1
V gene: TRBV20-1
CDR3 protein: CSAGYKAGAFF